This T cell receptor (beta chain) was identified during a study of cytomegalovirus exposure and HLA in healthy donors. V shed 0 bases and J shed 7 bases, with 19 bases lying between them. This CDR3 has 18 residues. Per germline, CDR1 MGHDK and CDR2 SYGVNS. The PCR ran on 60 Vbeta and 13 Jbeta primers. The protocol was immunoSEQ multiplex PCR, while the TCRdb copy is restricted to in-frame clones and leaves out a portion. The sample comprises about 150,000 clones, nearly 80% of which are singletons, and around 1% rests with the top ten. For this clone: As yet, its antigen is unknown.

Study-level results: Using a false discovery rate of 0.05, a later analysis showed that approximately 16,000 TCR beta sequences were associated with HLA alleles.

The V and J genes are TRBV25-1 and TRBJ1-6, with D perhaps matching TRBD1 (5 bases). The specimen sequenced was PBMCs. This receptor was taken from a male donor in good health and CMV-seronegative. The chain's CDR3 is CASSEYRSGGDGNSPLHF. The CDR3 region has the DNA TGTGCCAGCAGTGAATACCGTTCCGGGGGGGACGGAAATTCACCCCTCCACTTT.